Described below is a single T cell receptor (beta chain) sequence and its context. The data derive from a study of OX40 agonist ivuxolimab in advanced cancers. Overall study: Prior anti-PD-1, anti-PD-L1 or anti-CTLA-4 therapy was allowed; 40% to 50% had some.

Sequencing was performed with immunoSEQ multiplex PCR; in TCRdb, only in-frame clones are kept and a portion is missing. The sample yields about 90,000 clones, around 90% seen once. The TCR originated in an adult with an advanced solid tumor such as melanoma, head and neck, liver or kidney cancer. The source material was CD4+ or CD8+ T cells sorted from blood, sampled in a trial of the OX40 agonist ivuxolimab.

The DNA for the CDR3 is TGTGCCAACACAGTACAGAACACTGAAGCTTTCTTT. As protein: CANTVQNTEAFF. The chain recombines TRBV2 with TRBJ1-1, with D unresolved. This CDR3 comprises 12 residues. Looked up from germline, CDR1 is SNHLY and CDR2 is FYNNEI. Trimming pared 10 bases from V and 1 base from J, leaving 10 bases between. The full variable domain, rest sourced from reference TRBV2 and TRBJ1-1, is EPEVTQTPSHQVTQMGQEVILRCVPISNHLYFYWYRQILGQKVEFLVSFYNNEISEKSEIFDDQFSVERPDGSNFTLKIRSTKLEDSAMYFCANTVQNTEAFFGQGTRLTVV.